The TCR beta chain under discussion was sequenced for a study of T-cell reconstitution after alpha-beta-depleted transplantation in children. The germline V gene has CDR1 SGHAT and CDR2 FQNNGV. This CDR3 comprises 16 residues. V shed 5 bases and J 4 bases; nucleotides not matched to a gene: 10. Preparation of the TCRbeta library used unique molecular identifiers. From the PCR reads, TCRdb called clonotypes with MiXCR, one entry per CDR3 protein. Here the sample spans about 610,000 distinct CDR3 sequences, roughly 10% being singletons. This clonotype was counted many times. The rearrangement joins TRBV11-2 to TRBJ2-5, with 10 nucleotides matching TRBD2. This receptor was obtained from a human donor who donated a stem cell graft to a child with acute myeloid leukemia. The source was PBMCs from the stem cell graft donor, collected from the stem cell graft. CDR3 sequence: CASSPTSGISLETQYF. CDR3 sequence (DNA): TGTGCCAGCAGCCCTACTAGCGGGATTTCGTTAGAGACCCAGTACTTC.